The table lists the clone carrying this T cell receptor (beta chain) with a few counts. These data are taken from a study of blood T cell repertoires in COVID-19. At the level of the study: The samples span acute and convalescent COVID-19 from the United States, Italy and Spain. PBMCs, B-cell-depleted T cells, or T cells provided the cDNA or gDNA that made up the material.

This CDR3 is built from 15 residues. The germline CDR1 and CDR2 sequences are SGHNT and YYREEE (reference sequence). V lost 4 bases to trimming and J lost 2 bases; unmatched junction nucleotides: 4. How the authors handled the data: Reference gene primer amplification gave nucleated cell count estimates. Assay: immunoSEQ multiplex PCR; the TCRdb copy retains only in-frame clones and omits some. V, J and clone size were drawn from that table, and D and trimming were deduced from the DNA. The data show under 250,000 clones, 86% seen once. This chain links TRBV5-4 with TRBJ2-5; 11 bases agree with TRBD1. The specimen sequenced was peripheral blood. This sequence originates from a man in his sixties with acute or convalescent COVID-19. The CDR3 nucleotides are TGTGCCAGCAGCCCGGACAGGGGGCGTCAAGAGACCCAGTACTTC. Encoded protein: CASSPDRGRQETQYF.